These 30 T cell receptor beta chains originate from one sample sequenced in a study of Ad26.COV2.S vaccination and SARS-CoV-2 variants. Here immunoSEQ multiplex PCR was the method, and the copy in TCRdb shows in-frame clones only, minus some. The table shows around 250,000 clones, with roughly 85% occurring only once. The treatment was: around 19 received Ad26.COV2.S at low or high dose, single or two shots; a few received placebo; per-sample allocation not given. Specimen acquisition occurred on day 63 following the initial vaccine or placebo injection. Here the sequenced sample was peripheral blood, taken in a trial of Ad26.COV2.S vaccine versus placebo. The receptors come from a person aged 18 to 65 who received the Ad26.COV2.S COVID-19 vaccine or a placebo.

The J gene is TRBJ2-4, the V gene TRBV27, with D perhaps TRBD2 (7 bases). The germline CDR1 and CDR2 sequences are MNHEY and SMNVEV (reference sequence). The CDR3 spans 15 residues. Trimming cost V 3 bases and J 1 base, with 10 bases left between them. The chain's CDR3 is CASSLGGLAKNIQYF. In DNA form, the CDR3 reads TGTGCCAGCAGTTTGGGGGGGCTGGCCAAAAACATTCAGTACTTC.

As DNA, the CDR3 is TGTGCCAGCTCGGAGCGGACTAGCGGGAGGGACCAAGCGCAGTATTTT. It codes for CASSERTSGRDQAQYF. The chain combines TRBV18 with TRBJ2-3; 15 nucleotides match TRBD2. V was clipped by 6 bases and J by 10 bases; unmatched bases: 11. CDR3 length: 16 residues. Germline CDR1 KGHSH, CDR2 LQKENI.

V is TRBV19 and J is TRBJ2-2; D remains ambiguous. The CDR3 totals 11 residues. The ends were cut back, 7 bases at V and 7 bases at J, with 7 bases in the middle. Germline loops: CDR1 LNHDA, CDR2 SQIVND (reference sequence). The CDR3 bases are TGTGCCAGTAACTGGTACGGGGAGCTGTTTTTT. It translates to CASNWYGELFF.

In DNA, the CDR3 is TGTGCCAGCAGCTTAGCGGGCGGACCCAGGAACACTGAAGCTTTCTTT. Residues: CASSLAGGPRNTEAFF. The rearrangement links TRBV11-1 to TRBJ1-1; D unclear. CDR1 and CDR2 (germline): SGHAT, FQDESV (reference sequence). Trimming stripped 0 bases from V and 1 base from J, with 12 bases between. The CDR3 has 16 amino acids. Filled out from reference TRBV11-1 and TRBJ1-1, the complete variable domain reads EAEVAQSPRYKITEKSQAVAFWCDPISGHATLYWYRQILGQGPELLVQFQDESVVDDSQLPKDRFSAERLKGVDSTLKIQPAELGDSAMYLCASSLAGGPRNTEAFFGQGTRLTVV.

The CDR3: CASSSGTGDDGYTF. The CDR3 DNA reads as TGCGCCAGCAGCTCCGGGACAGGGGACGATGGCTACACCTTC. This chain links TRBV5-1 with TRBJ1-2; 10 bases are a match to TRBD1. In germline, CDR1 is SGHRS, CDR2 YFSETQ. The CDR3 sequence is 14 residues long. The ends lost 3 bases at V and 6 bases at J; junction bases unmatched: 5.

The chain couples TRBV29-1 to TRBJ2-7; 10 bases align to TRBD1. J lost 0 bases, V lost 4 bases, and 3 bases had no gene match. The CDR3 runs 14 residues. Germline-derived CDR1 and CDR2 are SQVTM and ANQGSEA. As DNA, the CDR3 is TGCAGCGTTGCCCGGGACAGGGGCTCCTACGAGCAGTACTTC. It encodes CSVARDRGSYEQYF.

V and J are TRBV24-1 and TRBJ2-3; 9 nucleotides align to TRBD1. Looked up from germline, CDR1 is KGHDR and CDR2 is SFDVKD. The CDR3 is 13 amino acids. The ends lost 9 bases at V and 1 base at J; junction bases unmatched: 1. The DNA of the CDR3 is TGTGCCACCCGGGACAGGGGCACAGATACGCAGTATTTT. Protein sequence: CATRDRGTDTQYF.

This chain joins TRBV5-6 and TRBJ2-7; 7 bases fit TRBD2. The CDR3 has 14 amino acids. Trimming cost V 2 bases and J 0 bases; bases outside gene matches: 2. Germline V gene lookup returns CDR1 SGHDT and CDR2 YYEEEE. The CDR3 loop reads CASSLWDYSYEQYF. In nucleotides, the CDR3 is TGTGCCAGCAGCTTATGGGACTACTCCTACGAGCAGTACTTC.

The CDR3 loop reads CASSLRPGTGRMRNQPQHF. The CDR3 nucleotides read TGTGCCAGCAGCCTCAGACCCGGGACAGGGAGGATGAGGAATCAGCCCCAGCATTTT. V and J are TRBV5-6 and TRBJ1-5; TRBD1 aligns across 9 bases. Germline loops: CDR1 SGHDT, CDR2 YYEEEE. The CDR3 loop spans 19 amino acids. With 4 bases clipped from V and 4 bases from J, the junction kept 18 bases outside the gene matches.

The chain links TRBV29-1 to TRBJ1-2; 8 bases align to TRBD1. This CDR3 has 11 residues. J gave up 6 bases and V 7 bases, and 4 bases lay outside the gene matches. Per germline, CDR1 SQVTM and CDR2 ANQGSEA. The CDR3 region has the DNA TGCAGCGGCCAGGGGGCAGATGGCTACACCTTC. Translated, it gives CSGQGADGYTF.

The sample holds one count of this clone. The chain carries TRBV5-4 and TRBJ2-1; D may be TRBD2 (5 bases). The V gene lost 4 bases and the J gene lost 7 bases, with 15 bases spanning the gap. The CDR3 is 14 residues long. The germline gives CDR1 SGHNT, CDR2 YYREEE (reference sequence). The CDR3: CASSPDRGWNEQFF. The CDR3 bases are TGTGCCAGCAGCCCGGACCGGGGTTGGAATGAGCAGTTCTTC.

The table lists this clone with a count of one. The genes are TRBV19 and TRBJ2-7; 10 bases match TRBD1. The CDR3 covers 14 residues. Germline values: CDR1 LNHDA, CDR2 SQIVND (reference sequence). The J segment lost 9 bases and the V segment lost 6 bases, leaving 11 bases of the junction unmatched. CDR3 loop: CASSPTGGYLGQYF. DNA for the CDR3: TGTGCCAGTAGCCCGACAGGGGGCTATTTGGGGCAGTACTTC.

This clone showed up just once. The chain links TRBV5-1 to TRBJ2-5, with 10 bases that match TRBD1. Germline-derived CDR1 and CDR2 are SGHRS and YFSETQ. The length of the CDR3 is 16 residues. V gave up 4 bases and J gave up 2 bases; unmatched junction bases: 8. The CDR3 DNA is TGCGCCAGCAGCCTTTCGGGACAGGGGATACAAGAGACCCAGTACTTC. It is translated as CASSLSGQGIQETQYF. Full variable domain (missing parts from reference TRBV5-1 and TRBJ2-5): KAGVTQTPRYLIKTRGQQVTLSCSPISGHRSVSWYQQTPGQGLQFLFEYFSETQRNKGNFPGRFSGRQFSNSRSEMNVSTLELGDSALYLCASSLSGQGIQETQYFGPGTRLLVL.

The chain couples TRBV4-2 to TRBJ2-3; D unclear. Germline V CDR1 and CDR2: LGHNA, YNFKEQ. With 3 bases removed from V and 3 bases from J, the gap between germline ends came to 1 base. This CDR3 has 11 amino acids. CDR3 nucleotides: TGTGCCAGCAGCCAGACAGATACGCAGTATTTT. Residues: CASSQTDTQYF.

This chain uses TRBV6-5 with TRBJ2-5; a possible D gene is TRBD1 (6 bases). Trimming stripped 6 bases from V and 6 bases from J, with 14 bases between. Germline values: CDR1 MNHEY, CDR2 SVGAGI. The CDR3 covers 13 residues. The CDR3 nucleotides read TGTGCCAGCAGAGCTGGACAGAGACAGACCCAGTACTTC. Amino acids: CASRAGQRQTQYF.

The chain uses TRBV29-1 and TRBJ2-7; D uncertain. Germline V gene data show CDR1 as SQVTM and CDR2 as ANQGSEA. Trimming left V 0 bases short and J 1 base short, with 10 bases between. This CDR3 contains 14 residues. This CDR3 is CSVEDLQGSYEQYF. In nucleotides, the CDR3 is TGCAGCGTTGAAGATCTTCAAGGATCCTACGAGCAGTACTTC.

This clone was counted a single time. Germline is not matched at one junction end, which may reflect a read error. The CDR3 sequence: CASSRNVPLLSF. The CDR3 coding sequence is TGTGCCAGCAGCCGGAATGTTCCACTCCTCTCTTTT. The chain recombines TRBV12-3 or TRBV12-4 with TRBJ1-4; D not resolved. The CDR3 covers 12 residues.

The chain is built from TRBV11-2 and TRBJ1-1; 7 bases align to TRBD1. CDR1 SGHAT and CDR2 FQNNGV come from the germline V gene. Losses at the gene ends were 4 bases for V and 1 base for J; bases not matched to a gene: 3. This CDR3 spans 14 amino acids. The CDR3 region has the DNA TGTGCCAGCAGCTCACAGGGGACGAACACTGAAGCTTTCTTT. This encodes CASSSQGTNTEAFF. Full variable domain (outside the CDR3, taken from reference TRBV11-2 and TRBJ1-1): EAGVAQSPRYKIIEKRQSVAFWCNPISGHATLYWYQQILGQGPKLLIQFQNNGVVDDSQLPKDRFSAERLKGVDSTLKIQPAKLEDSAVYLCASSSQGTNTEAFFGQGTRLTVV.

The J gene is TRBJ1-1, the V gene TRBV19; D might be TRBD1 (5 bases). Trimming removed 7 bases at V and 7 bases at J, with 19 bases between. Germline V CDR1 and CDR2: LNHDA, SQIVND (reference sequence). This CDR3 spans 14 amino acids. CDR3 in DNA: TGTGCCAGTACTGTCACCCGAGGGACCCATGAAGCTTTCTTT. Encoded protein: CASTVTRGTHEAFF.

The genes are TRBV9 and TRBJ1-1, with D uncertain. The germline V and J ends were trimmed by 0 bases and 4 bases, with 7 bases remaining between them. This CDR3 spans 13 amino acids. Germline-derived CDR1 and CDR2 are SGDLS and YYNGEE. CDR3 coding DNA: TGTGCCAGCAGCGTAGCTTACGCCACTGAAGCTTTCTTT. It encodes CASSVAYATEAFF. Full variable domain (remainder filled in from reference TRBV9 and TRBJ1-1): DSGVTQTPKHLITATGQRVTLRCSPRSGDLSVYWYQQSLDQGLQFLIQYYNGEERAKGNILERFSAQQFPDLHSELNLSSLELGDSALYFCASSVAYATEAFFGQGTRLTVV.

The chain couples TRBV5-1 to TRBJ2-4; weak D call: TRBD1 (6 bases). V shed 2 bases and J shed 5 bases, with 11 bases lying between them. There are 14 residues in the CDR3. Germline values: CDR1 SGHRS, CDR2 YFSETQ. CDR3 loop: CASSFGQIQNIQYF. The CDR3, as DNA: TGCGCCAGCAGCTTCGGACAGATTCAAAACATTCAGTACTTC.

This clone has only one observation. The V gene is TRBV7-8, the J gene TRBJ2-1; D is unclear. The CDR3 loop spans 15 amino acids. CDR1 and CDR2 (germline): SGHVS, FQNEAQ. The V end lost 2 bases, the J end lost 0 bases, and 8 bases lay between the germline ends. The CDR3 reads CASSLTGSSYNEQFF. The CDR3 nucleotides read TGTGCCAGCAGCTTAACGGGTAGCTCCTACAATGAGCAGTTCTTC.

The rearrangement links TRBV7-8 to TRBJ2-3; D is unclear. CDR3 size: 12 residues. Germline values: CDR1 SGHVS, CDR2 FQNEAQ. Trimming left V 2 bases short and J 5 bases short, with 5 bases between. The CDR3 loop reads CASSLNGDTQYF. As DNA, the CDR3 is TGTGCCAGCAGCTTAAATGGAGATACGCAGTATTTT.

As DNA, the CDR3 is TGTGCCTGGAGTGTATTGAGGGGGGGGCGGGCAGATACGCAGTATTTT. Encoded protein: CAWSVLRGGRADTQYF. The gene calls are TRBV30 and TRBJ2-3; D might be TRBD2 (7 bases). The V end was cut by 0 bases, the J end by 4 bases, with 17 bases between. Looked up from germline, CDR1 is GTSNPN and CDR2 is SVGIG (reference sequence). The CDR3 is 16 residues long. The complete variable domain, with remaining parts taken from reference TRBV30 and TRBJ2-3, reads SQTIHQWPATLVQPVGSPLSLECTVEGTSNPNLYWYRQAAGRGLQLLFYSVGIGQISSEVPQNLSASRPQDRQFILSSKKLLLSDSGFYLCAWSVLRGGRADTQYFGPGTRLTVL.

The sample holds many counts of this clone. This CDR3 is CASSQDVMAAQYF. Written as DNA, the CDR3 is TGCGCCAGCAGCCAAGATGTAATGGCGGCGCAGTACTTC. J is TRBJ2-5 and V is TRBV4-3; D gene unclear. Trimming cost V 0 bases and J 11 bases, with 13 bases left between them. The CDR3 sequence is 13 residues long. Germline values: CDR1 LGHNA, CDR2 YSLEER.

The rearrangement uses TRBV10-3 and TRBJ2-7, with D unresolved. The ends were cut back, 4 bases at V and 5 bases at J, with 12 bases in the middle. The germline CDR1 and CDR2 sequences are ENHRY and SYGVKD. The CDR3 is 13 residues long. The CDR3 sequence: CAISAISAHEQYF. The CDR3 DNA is TGTGCCATCAGTGCGATTTCTGCCCACGAGCAGTACTTC.

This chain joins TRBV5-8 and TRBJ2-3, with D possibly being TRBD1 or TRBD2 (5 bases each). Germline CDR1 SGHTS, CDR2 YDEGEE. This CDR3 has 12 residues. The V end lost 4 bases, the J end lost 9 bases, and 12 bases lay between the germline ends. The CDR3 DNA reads TGTGCCAGCAGCCCCCTCAGGGAGACGCAGTATTTT. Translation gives CASSPLRETQYF.

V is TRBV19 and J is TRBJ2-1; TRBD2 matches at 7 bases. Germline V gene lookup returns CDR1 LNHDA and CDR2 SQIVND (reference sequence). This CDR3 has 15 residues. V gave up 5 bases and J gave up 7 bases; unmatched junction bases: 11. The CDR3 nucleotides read TGTGCCAGTAGTCCCTTAGAGCCCGGGAGGAATGAGCAGTTCTTC. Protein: CASSPLEPGRNEQFF.

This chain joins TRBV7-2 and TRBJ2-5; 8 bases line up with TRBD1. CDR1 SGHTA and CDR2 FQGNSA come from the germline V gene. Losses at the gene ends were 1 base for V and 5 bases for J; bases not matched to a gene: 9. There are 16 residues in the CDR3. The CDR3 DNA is TGTGCCAGCAGCTTAGGCGACAGGGGATGGTGGGAGACCCAGTACTTC. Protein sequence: CASSLGDRGWWETQYF.

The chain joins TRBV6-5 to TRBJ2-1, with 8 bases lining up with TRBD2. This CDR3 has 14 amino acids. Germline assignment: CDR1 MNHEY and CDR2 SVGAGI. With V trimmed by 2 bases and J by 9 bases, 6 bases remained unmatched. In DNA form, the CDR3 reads TGTGCCAGCAGTTACACTAGCGGACTCGGTGAGCAGTTCTTC. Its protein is CASSYTSGLGEQFF.